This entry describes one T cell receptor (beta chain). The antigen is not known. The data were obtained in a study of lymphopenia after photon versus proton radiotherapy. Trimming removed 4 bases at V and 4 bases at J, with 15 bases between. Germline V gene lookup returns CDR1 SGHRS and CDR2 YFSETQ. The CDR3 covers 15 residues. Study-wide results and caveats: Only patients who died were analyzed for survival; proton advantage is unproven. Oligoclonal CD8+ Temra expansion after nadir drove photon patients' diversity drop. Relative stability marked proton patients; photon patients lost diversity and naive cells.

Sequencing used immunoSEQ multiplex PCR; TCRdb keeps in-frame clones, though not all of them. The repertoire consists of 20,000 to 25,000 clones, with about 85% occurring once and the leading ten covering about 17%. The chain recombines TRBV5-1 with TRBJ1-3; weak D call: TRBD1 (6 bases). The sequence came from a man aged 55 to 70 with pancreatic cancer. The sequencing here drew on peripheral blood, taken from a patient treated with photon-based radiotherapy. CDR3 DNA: TGCGCCAGCAGCCCGGAGGACCAGGGGGGAAACACCATATATTTT. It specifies CASSPEDQGGNTIYF.